The present TCR beta chain was sequenced within a study of blood T cell repertoires in COVID-19. The protocol was immunoSEQ multiplex PCR, while the TCRdb copy is restricted to in-frame clones and leaves out a portion. Of 470,000 or so clones listed, over 75% are singletons. Germline CDR1 SGDLS, CDR2 YYNGEE. V gave up 0 bases and J gave up 7 bases; unmatched junction bases: 6. The length of the CDR3 is 16 residues. Sequencing was carried out using peripheral blood. The sequence came from a human donor in a cohort sampled during active COVID-19. The chain couples TRBV9 to TRBJ1-6; TRBD1 aligns across 8 bases. CDR3 loop: CASSVGQGSGNSPLHF. DNA of the CDR3: TGTGCCAGCAGCGTAGGACAGGGGAGCGGGAATTCACCCCTCCACTTT.